This is a list of T cell receptor beta chains from one sample in a study of human T cells and chemical hapten exposure. TCRdb passed the RACE reads through MiXCR, listing each CDR3 protein once. Of 250,000 or so distinct CDR3 sequences in the sample, approximately 8% were seen once. The sequencing used whole blood, collected in connection with sensitization to the hapten diphenylcyclopropenone (DPC). Receptors were obtained from a man aged 18 to 35 with alopecia areata. Some clones in this sample may be carry-over from other donors' samples. Both conserved end residues are part of each CDR3. The D gene is left open where the match is weak. Expanded clones are given a class, and other clones once, few, many or no size at all.

J,D,V,size,CDR3,DNA
TRBJ2-3,.,TRBV10-3,few,CAISDRTADTQYF,TGTGCCATCAGTGATCGGACAGCAGATACGCAGTATTTT
TRBJ1-4,.,TRBV12-3/TRBV12-4,.,CAVRAGEQNEKLFF,TGTGCCGTAAGAGCGGGGGAGCAAAATGAAAAACTGTTTTTT
TRBJ2-1,.,TRBV12-3/TRBV12-4,.,CASKPGLRNEQFF,TGTGCCAGCAAACCGGGACTGCGCAATGAGCAGTTCTTC
TRBJ2-2,.,TRBV29-1,.,CSVGGGRVNTGELFF,TGCAGCGTTGGGGGCGGCAGGGTCAACACCGGGGAGCTGTTTTTT
TRBJ2-3,TRBD1,TRBV5-1,few,CASSWRTGSDTQYF,TGCGCCAGCAGCTGGAGGACAGGGTCAGATACGCAGTATTTT
TRBJ2-4,.,TRBV14,.,CASSGRDFGNIQYF,TGTGCCAGCAGCGGCAGGGACTTCGGAAACATTCAGTACTTC
TRBJ1-5,.,TRBV4-3,.,CASSQDRFLRGSQPQHF,TGCGCCAGCAGCCAAGATCGGTTCCTTCGGGGAAGTCAGCCCCAGCATTTT
TRBJ2-2,.,TRBV7-9,.,CASSLDIGELFF,TGTGCCAGCAGCTTAGACATCGGGGAGCTGTTTTTT
TRBJ1-4,TRBD1,TRBV7-2,.,CASSLTGVATNEKLFF,TGTGCCAGCAGCTTAACAGGGGTAGCAACTAATGAAAAACTGTTTTTT
TRBJ2-7,.,TRBV5-1,.,CASSPRGGRDEQYF,TGCGCCAGCAGCCCTCGTGGGGGCCGGGACGAGCAGTACTTC
TRBJ1-3,.,TRBV9,.,CASSVDLWGISNTIYF,TGTGCCAGCAGCGTAGATCTCTGGGGGATCTCTAACACCATATATTTT
TRBJ1-4,TRBD1,TRBV7-2,.,CASSWDSPGLSTNEKLFF,TGTGCCAGCAGCTGGGACAGTCCGGGCCTATCAACTAATGAAAAACTGTTTTTT
TRBJ1-5,.,TRBV2,few,CASSESGGRRNQPQHF,TGTGCCAGCAGTGAAAGTGGGGGCCGGAGAAATCAGCCCCAGCATTTT
TRBJ1-2,TRBD1,TRBV10-2,many,CASRAGTGGFGYTF,TGCGCCAGCAGAGCCGGGACAGGGGGCTTCGGCTACACCTTC
TRBJ1-1,TRBD1,TRBV29-1,.,CSVEVRDSLEAFF,TGCAGCGTTGAAGTTAGGGACAGCCTCGAAGCTTTCTTT
TRBJ2-7,.,TRBV6-6,few,CASSYSTEQYF,TGTGCCAGCAGTTACTCGACCGAGCAGTACTTC
TRBJ2-5,TRBD2,TRBV7-2,many,CASSLTGGQETQYF,TGTGCCAGCAGCTTAACCGGGGGGCAAGAGACCCAGTACTTC
TRBJ1-2,TRBD1,TRBV29-1,few,CSVYRDSLRGYTF,TGCAGCGTTTACCGGGACAGCCTCAGGGGCTACACCTTC
TRBJ1-2,.,TRBV27,few,CASSTIRGANYGYTF,TGTGCCAGCAGCACAATCAGGGGAGCTAACTATGGCTACACCTTC
TRBJ1-1,.,TRBV12-3/TRBV12-4,few,CASSPGTPEAFF,TGTGCCAGCAGCCCCGGGACACCTGAAGCTTTCTTT
TRBJ1-2,.,TRBV7-9,few,CASRHRTGHRKGSNYGYTF,TGTGCCAGCAGACATAGGACGGGACACAGAAAGGGATCCAACTATGGCTACACCTTC
TRBJ2-5,.,TRBV6-2/TRBV6-3,few,CASSYSFRVVTQETQYF,TGTGCCAGCAGTTACTCCTTCAGGGTAGTAACCCAAGAGACCCAGTACTTC
TRBJ1-6,TRBD1,TRBV9,.,CASSVAGQGYSPLHF,TGTGCCAGCAGCGTAGCCGGACAGGGCTATTCACCCCTCCACTTT
TRBJ2-3,.,TRBV5-6,many,CASSLVDTQYF,TGTGCCAGCAGCTTAGTAGATACGCAGTATTTT
TRBJ1-2,.,TRBV20-1,few,CSRQNPGRTYGYTF,TGCAGTCGGCAAAATCCGGGACGGACCTATGGCTACACCTTC
TRBJ1-5,.,TRBV7-9,many,CASSSENRSGQPQHF,TGTGCCAGCAGCTCCGAAAACAGGTCCGGTCAGCCCCAGCATTTT
TRBJ1-3,TRBD1,TRBV9,.,CASSGTGGSGNTIYF,TGTGCCAGCAGCGGTACAGGGGGCTCTGGAAACACCATATATTTT
TRBJ2-1,.,TRBV7-2,few,CASSSQPGLGNREQFF,TGTGCCAGCAGCTCGCAACCGGGACTTGGGAATCGTGAGCAGTTCTTC
TRBJ2-7,.,TRBV9,.,CASSVVRGVYSYEQYF,TGTGCCAGCAGCGTAGTGAGGGGTGTTTACTCCTACGAGCAGTACTTC
TRBJ2-4,.,TRBV6-2/TRBV6-3,.,CASGSQPITNIQYF,TGTGCCAGCGGGTCCCAGCCTATCACCAACATTCAGTACTTC
TRBJ1-1,.,TRBV6-2/TRBV6-3,few,CASSYSAVNTEAFF,TGTGCCAGCAGTTACTCGGCAGTGAACACTGAAGCTTTCTTT
TRBJ2-3,.,TRBV20-1,few,CSAKRSTDTQYF,TGCAGTGCTAAAAGGTCCACAGATACGCAGTATTTT
TRBJ1-3,.,TRBV9,few,CASSVEGQFAGNTIYF,TGTGCCAGCAGCGTAGAAGGACAGTTTGCTGGAAACACCATATATTTT
TRBJ2-5,.,TRBV29-1,once,CSVVKSQETQYF,TGCAGCGTTGTAAAATCCCAAGAGACCCAGTACTTC
TRBJ2-7,.,TRBV4-2,few,CASSQEGPYPHEQYF,TGTGCCAGCAGCCAAGAAGGGCCCTACCCCCACGAGCAGTACTTC
TRBJ1-6,.,TRBV6-5,few,CASSYSTPGRFSYNSPLHF,TGTGCCAGCAGTTACTCGACTCCGGGGAGGTTCTCCTATAATTCACCCCTCCACTTT
TRBJ2-3,.,TRBV2,many,CASSWDGRGDTQYF,TGTGCCAGCAGTTGGGACGGACGCGGGGATACGCAGTATTTT
TRBJ1-1,.,TRBV6-5,.,CASSYGLGLNTEAFF,TGTGCCAGCAGTTACGGGCTGGGGCTGAACACTGAAGCTTTCTTT
TRBJ2-2,TRBD1,TRBV27,many,CASSFGTGNTGELFF,TGTGCCAGCAGTTTTGGGACAGGGAACACCGGGGAGCTGTTTTTT
TRBJ2-2,TRBD2,TRBV20-1,few,CSARAGSGDTGELFF,TGCAGTGCTAGAGCCGGTAGCGGGGACACCGGGGAGCTGTTTTTT
TRBJ2-1,.,TRBV7-2,few,CASSPDRYNEQFF,TGTGCCAGCAGCCCCGACAGATACAATGAGCAGTTCTTC
TRBJ2-5,TRBD2,TRBV4-3,few,CASSQELAGGTETQYF,TGCGCCAGCAGCCAAGAATTAGCGGGGGGGACTGAGACCCAGTACTTC
TRBJ2-1,.,TRBV9,.,CASSPQEGLSSYNEQFF,TGTGCCAGCAGCCCCCAGGAAGGGCTAAGCTCCTACAATGAGCAGTTCTTC